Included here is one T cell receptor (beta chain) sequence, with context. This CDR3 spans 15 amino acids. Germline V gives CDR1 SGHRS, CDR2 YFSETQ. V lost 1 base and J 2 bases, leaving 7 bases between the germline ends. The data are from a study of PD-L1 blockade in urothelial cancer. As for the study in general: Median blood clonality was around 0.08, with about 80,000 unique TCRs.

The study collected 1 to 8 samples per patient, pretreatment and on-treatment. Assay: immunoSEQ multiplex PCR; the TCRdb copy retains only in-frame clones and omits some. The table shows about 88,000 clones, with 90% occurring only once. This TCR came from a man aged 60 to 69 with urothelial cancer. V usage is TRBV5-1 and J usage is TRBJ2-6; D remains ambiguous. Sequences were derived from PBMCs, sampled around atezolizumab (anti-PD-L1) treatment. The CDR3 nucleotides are TGCGCCAGCAGCTTGCGTTCAGCTGGGGCCAACGTCCTGACTTTC. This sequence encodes CASSLRSAGANVLTF.